A selection of T cell receptor beta chains follows, all from one sample in a study of T cells in Graves' hyperthyroidism and ophthalmopathy. TCRdb fed the multiplex PCR reads into MiXCR, producing one record per CDR3 protein. The repertoire has a few hundred thousand distinct CDR3 sequences, 40% to 50% of them found once; the top ten carry about two fifths. Source material: peripheral blood or thyroid tissue (not recorded which). Every receptor here comes from an adult woman with Graves' disease, either hyperthyroidism or ophthalmopathy (not recorded which). Both conserved end residues are part of each CDR3. D genes are given only for firm matches. The size of a clone is reported for some rows only, either as once, few or many, or as a class for expanded clones.

V gene	D gene	clone size	J gene	CDR3 DNA	CDR3 protein
TRBV9	.	.	TRBJ1-6	TGTGCCAGCAGCGTAGTGGGCCCCTCACCCCTCCACTTT	CASSVVGPSPLHF
TRBV10-3	TRBD2	many	TRBJ2-5	TGTGCCATCAGGCCACTAGCGGGAGGAGAGACCCAGTACTTC	CAIRPLAGGETQYF
TRBV19	.	.	TRBJ1-1	TGTGCCAGTAGTGGGTGGGTCGTGAACACTGAAGCTTTCTTT	CASSGWVVNTEAFF
TRBV10-3	TRBD1	once	TRBJ1-4	TGTGCCATCAGGGGGGACAGGGGAAAACTGTTTTTT	CAIRGDRGKLFF
TRBV20-1	.	few	TRBJ2-5	TGCAGTGAAGGGGCTGGGGAGACCCAGTACTTC	CSEGAGETQYF
TRBV7-9	TRBD1	.	TRBJ2-7	TGTGCCAGCAGACAGGGGGATAGCTACGAGCAGTACTTC	CASRQGDSYEQYF
TRBV9	TRBD2	many	TRBJ2-5	TGTGCCAGCAGCGTAGTCGGACTAGCGGGAGTAGGGGAGACCCAGTACTTC	CASSVVGLAGVGETQYF
TRBV10-1	.	.	TRBJ1-1	TGCGCCAGCAGTAGGAAAATGGAGAAGCACACTGAAGCTTTCTTT	CASSRKMEKHTEAFF
TRBV7-2	.	.	TRBJ2-5	TGTGCCAGCAGCTTATACGAAGAGACCCAGTACTTC	CASSLYEETQYF
TRBV5-1	.	few	TRBJ1-4	TGCGCCAGCAGCTTGGGGACAAGGTCTGAAAAACTGTTTTTT	CASSLGTRSEKLFF